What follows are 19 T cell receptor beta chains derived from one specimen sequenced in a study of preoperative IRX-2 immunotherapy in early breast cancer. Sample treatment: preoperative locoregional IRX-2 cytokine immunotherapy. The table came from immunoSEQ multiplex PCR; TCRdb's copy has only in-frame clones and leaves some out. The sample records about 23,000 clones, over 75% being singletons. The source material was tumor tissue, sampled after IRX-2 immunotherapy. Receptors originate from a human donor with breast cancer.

The CDR3 reads CASGAGGPSYNEQFF. The CDR3 bases are TGTGCCAGCGGGGCGGGAGGGCCGTCCTACAATGAGCAGTTCTTC. The rearrangement joins TRBV11-3 to TRBJ2-1, with 9 bases lining up with TRBD2. This CDR3 has 15 residues. Germline CDR1 and CDR2: SGHNT and YENEEA. V dropped 8 bases and J dropped 1; count of bases not matched to a gene: 6.

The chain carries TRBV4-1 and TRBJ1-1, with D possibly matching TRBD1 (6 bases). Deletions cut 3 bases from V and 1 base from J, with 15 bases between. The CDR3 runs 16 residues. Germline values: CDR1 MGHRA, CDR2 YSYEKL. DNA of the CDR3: TGCGCCAGCAGCCAGGGGGCCCTTTCGGGGAACACTGAAGCTTTCTTT. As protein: CASSQGALSGNTEAFF.

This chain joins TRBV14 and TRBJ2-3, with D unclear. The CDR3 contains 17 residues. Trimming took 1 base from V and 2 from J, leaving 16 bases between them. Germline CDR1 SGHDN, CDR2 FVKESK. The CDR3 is CASSQAPTPWPTDTQYF. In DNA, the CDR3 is TGTGCCAGCAGCCAAGCACCCACTCCTTGGCCCACAGATACGCAGTATTTT.

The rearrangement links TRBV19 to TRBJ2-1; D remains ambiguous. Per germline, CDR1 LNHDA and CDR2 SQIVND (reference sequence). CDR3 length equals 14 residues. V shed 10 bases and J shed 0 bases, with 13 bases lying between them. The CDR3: CATTPRISYNEQFF. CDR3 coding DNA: TGTGCCACCACGCCCCGGATCTCCTACAATGAGCAGTTCTTC.

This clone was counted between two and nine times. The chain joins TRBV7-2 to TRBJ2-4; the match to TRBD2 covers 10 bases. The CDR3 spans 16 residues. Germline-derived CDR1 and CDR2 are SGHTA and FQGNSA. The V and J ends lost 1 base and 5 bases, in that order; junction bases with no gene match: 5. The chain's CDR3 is CASSLGTAGGQNIQYF. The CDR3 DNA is TGTGCCAGCAGCTTAGGAACAGCGGGGGGGCAAAACATTCAGTACTTC. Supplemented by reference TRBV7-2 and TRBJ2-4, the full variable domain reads GAGVSQSPSNKVTEKGKDVELRCDPISGHTALYWYRQSLGQGLEFLIYFQGNSAPDKSGLPSDRFSAERTGGSVSTLTIQRTQQEDSAVYLCASSLGTAGGQNIQYFGAGTRLSVL.

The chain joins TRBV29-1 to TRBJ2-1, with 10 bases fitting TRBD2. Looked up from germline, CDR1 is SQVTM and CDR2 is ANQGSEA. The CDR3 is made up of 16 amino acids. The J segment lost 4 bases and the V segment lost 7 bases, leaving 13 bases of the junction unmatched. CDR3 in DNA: TGCAGCGCCCTAACCTGGGCTAGCGGGAGTTACAATGAGCAGTTCTTC. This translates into CSALTWASGSYNEQFF.

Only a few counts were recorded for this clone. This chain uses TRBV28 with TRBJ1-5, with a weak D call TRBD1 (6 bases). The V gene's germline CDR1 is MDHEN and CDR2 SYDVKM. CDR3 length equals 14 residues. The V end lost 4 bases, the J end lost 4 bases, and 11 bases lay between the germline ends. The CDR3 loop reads CASSSGQGNQPQHF. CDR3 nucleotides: TGTGCCAGCAGTTCGGGACAAGGGAATCAGCCCCAGCATTTT.

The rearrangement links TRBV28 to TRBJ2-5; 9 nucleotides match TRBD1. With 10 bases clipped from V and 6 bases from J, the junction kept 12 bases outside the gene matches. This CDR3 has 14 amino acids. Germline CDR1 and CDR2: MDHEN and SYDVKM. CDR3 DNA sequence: TGTGCCACCACGGGACAGGGTAACGTGCAGACCCAGTACTTC. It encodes CATTGQGNVQTQYF. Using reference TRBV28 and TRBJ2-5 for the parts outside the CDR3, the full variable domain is DVKVTQSSRYLVKRTGEKVFLECVQDMDHENMFWYRQDPGLGLRLIYFSYDVKMKEKGDIPEGYSVSREKKERFSLILESASTNQTSMYLCATTGQGNVQTQYFGPGTRLLVL.

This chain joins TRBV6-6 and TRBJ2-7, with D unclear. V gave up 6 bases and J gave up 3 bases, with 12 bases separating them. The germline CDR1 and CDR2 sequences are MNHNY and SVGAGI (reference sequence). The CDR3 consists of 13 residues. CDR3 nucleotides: TGTGCCAGCAGCATGGACGGGCTCTACGAGCAGTACTTC. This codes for CASSMDGLYEQYF.

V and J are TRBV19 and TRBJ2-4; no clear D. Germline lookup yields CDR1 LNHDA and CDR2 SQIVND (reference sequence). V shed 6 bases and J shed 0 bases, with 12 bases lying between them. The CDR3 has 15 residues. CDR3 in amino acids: CASSGPRLAKNIQYF. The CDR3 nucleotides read TGTGCCAGTAGCGGGCCGCGCCTAGCCAAAAACATTCAGTACTTC.

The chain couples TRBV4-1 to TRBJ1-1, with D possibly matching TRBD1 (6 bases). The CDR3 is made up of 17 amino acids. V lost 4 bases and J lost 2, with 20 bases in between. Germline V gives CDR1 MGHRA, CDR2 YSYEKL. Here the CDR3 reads CASSPEGSGTLNTEAFF. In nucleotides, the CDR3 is TGCGCCAGCAGCCCGGAAGGCTCGGGGACACTAAACACTGAAGCTTTCTTT.

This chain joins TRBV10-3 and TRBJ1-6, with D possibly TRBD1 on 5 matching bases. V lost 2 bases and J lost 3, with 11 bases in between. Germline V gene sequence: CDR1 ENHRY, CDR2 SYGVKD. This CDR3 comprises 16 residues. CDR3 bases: TGTGCCATCAGTGAGGGCAGGGAGGACTATAATTCACCCCTCCACTTT. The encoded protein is CAISEGREDYNSPLHF.

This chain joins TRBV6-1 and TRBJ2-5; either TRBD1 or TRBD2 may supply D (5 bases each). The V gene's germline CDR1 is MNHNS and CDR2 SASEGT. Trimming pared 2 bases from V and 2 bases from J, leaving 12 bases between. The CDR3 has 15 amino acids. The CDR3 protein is CASSEFGASQETQYF. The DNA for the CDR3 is TGTGCCAGCAGTGAATTCGGGGCCTCTCAAGAGACCCAGTACTTC.

The CDR3 bases are TGTGCCAGTAGTACCAATCGATTGGACAGGGCGGGTCAGCCCCAGCATTTT. Protein product: CASSTNRLDRAGQPQHF. The genes are TRBV19 and TRBJ1-5, with 8 bases fitting TRBD1. The CDR3 consists of 17 residues. V was pared by 4 bases and J by 6 bases, with 14 bases of the junction left unmatched. The V gene's germline CDR1 is LNHDA and CDR2 SQIVND (reference sequence).

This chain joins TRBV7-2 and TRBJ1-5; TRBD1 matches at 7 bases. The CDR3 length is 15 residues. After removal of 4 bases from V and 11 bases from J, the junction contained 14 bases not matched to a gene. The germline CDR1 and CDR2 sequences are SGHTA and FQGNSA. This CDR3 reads CASSSPGQWFSAQHF. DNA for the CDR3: TGTGCCAGCAGCTCTCCGGGACAGTGGTTTTCGGCCCAGCATTTT.

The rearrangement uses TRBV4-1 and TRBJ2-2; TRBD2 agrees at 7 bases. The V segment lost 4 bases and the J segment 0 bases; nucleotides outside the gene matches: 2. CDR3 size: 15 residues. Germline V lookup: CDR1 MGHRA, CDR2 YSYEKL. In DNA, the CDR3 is TGCGCCAGCAGCCCGGGACTAACGAACACCGGGGAGCTGTTTTTT. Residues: CASSPGLTNTGELFF.

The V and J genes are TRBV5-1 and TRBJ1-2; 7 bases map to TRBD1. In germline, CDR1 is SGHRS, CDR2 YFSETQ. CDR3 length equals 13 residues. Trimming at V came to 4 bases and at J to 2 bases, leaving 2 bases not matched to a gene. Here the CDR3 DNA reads TGCGCCAGCAGCCAGGGACAGAACTATGGCTACACCTTC. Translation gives CASSQGQNYGYTF.

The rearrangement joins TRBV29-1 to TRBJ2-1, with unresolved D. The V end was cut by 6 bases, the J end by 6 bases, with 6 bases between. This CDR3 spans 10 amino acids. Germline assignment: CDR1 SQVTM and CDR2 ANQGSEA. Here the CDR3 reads CSVWRNEQFF. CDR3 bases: TGCAGCGTCTGGCGCAATGAGCAGTTCTTC.

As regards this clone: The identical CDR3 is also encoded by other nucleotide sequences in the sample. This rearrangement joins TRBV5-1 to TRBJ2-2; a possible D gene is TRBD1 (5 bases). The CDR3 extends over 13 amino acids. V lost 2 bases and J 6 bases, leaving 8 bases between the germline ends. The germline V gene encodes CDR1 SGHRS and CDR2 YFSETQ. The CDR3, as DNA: TGCGCCAGCAGCTTAGGGGTGGCCGGGGAGCTGTTTTTT. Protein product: CASSLGVAGELFF. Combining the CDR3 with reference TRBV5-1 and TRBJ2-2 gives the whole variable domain KAGVTQTPRYLIKTRGQQVTLSCSPISGHRSVSWYQQTPGQGLQFLFEYFSETQRNKGNFPGRFSGRQFSNSRSEMNVSTLELGDSALYLCASSLGVAGELFFGEGSRLTVL.